One sample yielded the 18 T cell receptor beta chains listed below, sequenced in a study of T cells after yellow fever vaccination. TCRdb used MiXCR to reprocess the 5' RACE reads, holding one entry per CDR3 protein. This sample has about 320,000 distinct CDR3 sequences, with 3.5% to 4.5% found just once. The source was PBMCs, collected 15 days after the yellow fever booster vaccination. Receptor source: a man between 18 and 29 years old who received the YFV17D yellow fever vaccine.

About this clonotype itself: This clone may be a read error of a much larger clone one base away. The chain couples TRBV7-6 to TRBJ2-7; D might be TRBD1 (5 bases). V lost 1 base to trimming and J lost 6 bases, with 13 bases between them. Germline-derived CDR1 and CDR2 are SGHVS and FNYEAQ. CDR3 size: 14 residues. Written as DNA, the CDR3 is TGTGCCAGCAGCTTAGGGTCAGGGTCTAGCGAGCAGTACTTC. The encoded protein is CASSLGSGSSEQYF.

CDR3 coding DNA: TGTGCCAGCAGTCGATGGGGTCAGCCCCAGCATTTT. It is translated as CASSRWGQPQHF. This sequence joins TRBV27 and TRBJ1-5, with no clear D. Germline CDR1 is MNHEY and CDR2 is SMNVEV (reference sequence). There are 12 residues in the CDR3. V lost 5 bases, J lost 6 bases, and 8 bases lay in between.

This clonotype has a count of ten or more. Germline and junction disagree at one end, which may indicate a read error. This chain links TRBV12-3 or TRBV12-4 with TRBJ2-5; D call uncertain. The CDR3 extends over 12 amino acids. The CDR3, as DNA: TGTGCCAGCAGTCATCACCAGGAGACCCAGTACTTC. The encoded protein is CASSHHQETQYF.

This clonotype was seen repeatedly, ten times or more. CDR3 amino acids: CASSLGQGAAGYTF. CDR3 in DNA: TGTGCCAGCAGCCTCGGACAGGGGGCAGCTGGCTACACCTTC. V is TRBV12-3 or TRBV12-4 and J is TRBJ1-2; 11 bases map to TRBD1. The J segment lost 7 bases and the V segment lost 6 bases, leaving 7 bases of the junction unmatched. This CDR3 comprises 14 residues.

This clonotype was observed a handful of times. The J gene is TRBJ2-4, the V gene TRBV3-1; the D gene could be TRBD1 or TRBD2 (6 bases each). There are 18 residues in the CDR3. V lost 1 base and J lost 0, with 16 bases in between. The V gene's germline CDR1 is LGHDT and CDR2 YNNKEL (reference sequence). The CDR3 bases are TGTGCCAGCAGCCAAGGGCTCCGGGGGCGCCCAGCCAAAAACATTCAGTACTTC. Encoded protein: CASSQGLRGRPAKNIQYF.

This clonotype was counted between two and nine times. The chain links TRBV3-1 to TRBJ2-7, with TRBD2 matching over 7 bases. The CDR3 is 13 amino acids. Germline trimming cut 3 bases from V and 1 base from J; bases unmatched to any gene: 0. Germline V gene data show CDR1 as LGHDT and CDR2 as YNNKEL (reference sequence). The CDR3 loop reads CASSQRGSYEQYV. The CDR3 DNA reads as TGTGCCAGCAGCCAGCGGGGGTCCTACGAGCAGTACGTC.

This clonotype has only a few counts. The V call is TRBV29-1, the J call TRBJ2-1; the match to TRBD2 covers 11 bases. The CDR3 length is 16 residues. The J segment lost 5 bases and the V segment lost 0 bases, leaving 6 bases of the junction unmatched. Germline V gene sequence: CDR1 SQVTM, CDR2 ANQGSEA. This chain's CDR3 is CSVEERLAGKNNEQFF. CDR3 DNA sequence: TGCAGCGTTGAAGAAAGACTAGCGGGGAAGAACAATGAGCAGTTCTTC.

Many counts were recorded for this clonotype. The chain has TRBV5-1 and TRBJ2-3; 9 bases agree with TRBD2. The trim removed 4 bases at V and 2 bases at J, leaving 5 bases unmatched. In germline, CDR1 is SGHRS, CDR2 YFSETQ. CDR3 size: 15 residues. Written as DNA, the CDR3 is TGCGCCAGCAGCCTCCTAGCGGGGCTCACAGATACGCAGTATTTT. This sequence encodes CASSLLAGLTDTQYF.

This clonotype was recorded a few times. The chain joins TRBV12-3 or TRBV12-4 to TRBJ1-2; 8 nucleotides agree with TRBD1. The CDR3 totals 14 residues. V was pared by 8 bases and J by 4 bases, with 9 bases of the junction left unmatched. The CDR3 region is CASGLSGTGYGYTF. CDR3 coding DNA: TGTGCCAGCGGTCTGTCCGGGACAGGCTATGGCTACACCTTC.

The rearrangement joins TRBV7-9 to TRBJ2-7; D is possibly TRBD1 (5 bases). The CDR3 covers 15 residues. Trimming stripped 1 base from V and 7 bases from J, with 17 bases between. The germline V gene encodes CDR1 SEHNR and CDR2 FQNEAQ (reference sequence). The CDR3 DNA reads TGTGCCAGCAGCTTAGTGGGGCGGAGCTCCGGGGAGCAGTACTTC. Translating gives CASSLVGRSSGEQYF.

This clonotype was recorded a few times. V and J are TRBV5-4 and TRBJ1-1, with D tentatively TRBD1 (6 bases). Germline V gene data show CDR1 as SGHNT and CDR2 as YYREEE (reference sequence). This CDR3 spans 14 amino acids. The V and J ends lost 3 bases and 4 bases respectively, with 13 bases between them. DNA of the CDR3: TGTGCCAGCAGCTGGGAAGACAGGAGCACTGAAGCTTTCTTT. This encodes CASSWEDRSTEAFF.

This clonotype has ten or more counts. The chain combines TRBV12-3 or TRBV12-4 with TRBJ1-2; TRBD1 aligns across 9 bases. The V and J ends lost 5 bases and 0 bases, in that order; junction bases with no gene match: 7. This CDR3 has 16 residues. CDR3 amino acids: CASSRTGAQANYGYTF. CDR3 DNA: TGTGCCAGCAGTCGGACAGGGGCCCAAGCTAACTATGGCTACACCTTC.

This clonotype occurred many times. CDR3 amino acids: CASSQPGLVYEQYF. DNA of the CDR3: TGTGCCAGCAGCCAGCCTGGACTAGTCTACGAGCAGTACTTC. J is TRBJ2-7 and V is TRBV7-2; 7 bases map to TRBD2. The CDR3 contains 14 residues. Germline trimming cut 5 bases from V and 3 bases from J; bases unmatched to any gene: 7. Germline loops: CDR1 SGHTA, CDR2 FQGNSA.

This clonotype appeared a few times. The chain employs TRBV5-4 and TRBJ2-2; the D is unclear. With 2 bases removed from V and 7 bases from J, the gap between germline ends came to 12 bases. Germline V CDR1 and CDR2: SGHNT, YYREEE (reference sequence). CDR3 length: 14 residues. CDR3 bases: TGTGCCAGCAGCTTTTTGCAAAGGAACGGGGAGCTGTTTTTT. Encoded protein: CASSFLQRNGELFF. The whole variable domain, filled in from reference TRBV5-4 and TRBJ2-2, reads ETGVTQSPTHLIKTRGQQVTLRCSSQSGHNTVSWYQQALGQGPQFIFQYYREEENGRGNFPPRFSGLQFPNYSSELNVNALELDDSALYLCASSFLQRNGELFFGEGSRLTVL.

This clonotype was counted ten times or more. The chain employs TRBV7-2 and TRBJ2-2; 9 bases align to TRBD1. The CDR3 runs to 17 residues. J was trimmed by 7 bases and V by 3 bases; bases with no gene match: 12. Germline V lookup: CDR1 SGHTA, CDR2 FQGNSA. The CDR3 DNA follows: TGTGCCAGCAGCTTCGCTAGACAGGGGGTTGCGGGCGGGGAGCTGTTTTTT. This encodes CASSFARQGVAGGELFF.

The J gene is TRBJ1-1, the V gene TRBV29-1; D unclear. The CDR3 sequence is 10 residues long. V was pared by 8 bases and J by 5 bases, with 9 bases between. Germline lookup yields CDR1 SQVTM and CDR2 ANQGSEA. CDR3 nucleotide sequence: TGCAGCATCGATAGGACTGAAGCTTTCTTT. It is translated as CSIDRTEAFF. Full variable domain (outside the CDR3, taken from reference TRBV29-1 and TRBJ1-1): SAVISQKPSRDICQRGTSLTIQCQVDSQVTMMFWYRQQPGQSLTLIATANQGSEATYESGFVIDKFPISRPNLTFSTLTVSNMSPEDSSIYLCSIDRTEAFFGQGTRLTVV.

The chain's CDR3 is CASSLEVVDPYNEQFF. CDR3 bases: TGTGCCAGCAGCTTAGAGGTCGTGGACCCCTACAATGAGCAGTTCTTC. J is TRBJ2-1 and V is TRBV7-8; D call uncertain. Germline V gene data show CDR1 as SGHVS and CDR2 as FQNEAQ. V lost 1 base and J 2 bases, leaving 12 bases between the germline ends. This CDR3 contains 16 residues.

This clonotype was seen ten or more times. The chain carries TRBV7-9 and TRBJ2-5; 7 bases are a match to TRBD2. Losses at the gene ends were 5 bases for V and 5 bases for J; bases not matched to a gene: 8. Germline lookup yields CDR1 SEHNR and CDR2 FQNEAQ (reference sequence). The CDR3 is 14 amino acids. CDR3 in DNA: TGTGCCAGCAGCACGGGGGGTACCGGCGAGACCCAGTACTTC. This encodes CASSTGGTGETQYF.